This record covers a single T cell receptor beta chain. Its cognate antigen is unknown. Each replicate PCR on the sorted subsets used 150 to 200 ng DNA (approximately 33,000 T cell genomes). The repertoire was sequenced with immunoSEQ multiplex PCR; TCRdb's copy has only in-frame clones and lacks some. The repertoire has about 1.5 million clones, under 99% of them found once; the top ten carry roughly 0.42%. The entry originates in a study of shared clonotypes between healthy human individuals. Study context: The donors, two women and three men, were aged 18 to 49. Three plates each covered CD4 naive and memory; CD8 naive two, CD8 memory one. Regarding the study as a whole: In contrast to clonotypes shared by all four donors, non-shared clonotypes had lower generation probabilities.

Trimming stripped 7 bases from V and 0 bases from J, with 16 bases between. Germline values: CDR1 MNHNS, CDR2 SASEGT. The CDR3 consists of 15 residues. This chain connects TRBV6-1 to TRBJ2-7; D assignment may be TRBD1 or TRBD2 (5 bases each). Sample: naive CD4+ T cells sorted from blood. The subset here: CD45RA+ positively selected. This sequence originates from a man aged 25 to 40 in good health. CDR3 bases: TGTGCCAGCACCTCCGGGACGGCGAGCTCCTACGAGCAGTACTTC. This encodes CASTSGTASSYEQYF.